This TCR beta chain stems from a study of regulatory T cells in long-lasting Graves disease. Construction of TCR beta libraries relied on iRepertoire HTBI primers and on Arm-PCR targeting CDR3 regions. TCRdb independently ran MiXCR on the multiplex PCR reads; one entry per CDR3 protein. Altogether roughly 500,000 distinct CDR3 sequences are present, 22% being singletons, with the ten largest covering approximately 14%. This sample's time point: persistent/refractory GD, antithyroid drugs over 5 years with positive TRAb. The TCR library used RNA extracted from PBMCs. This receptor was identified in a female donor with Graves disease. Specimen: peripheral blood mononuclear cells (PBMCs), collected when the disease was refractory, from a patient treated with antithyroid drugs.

The CDR3 loop is CAWSSARGHVNTEAFF. The CDR3 DNA follows: TGTGCCTGGAGTTCTGCCCGGGGGCACGTGAACACTGAAGCTTTCTTT. This sequence joins TRBV30 and TRBJ1-1, with D tentatively TRBD1 (6 bases). Deletions cut 2 bases from V and 0 bases from J, with 16 bases between. CDR1 is GTSNPN, CDR2 SVGIG, per germline (reference sequence). CDR3 length: 16 residues.